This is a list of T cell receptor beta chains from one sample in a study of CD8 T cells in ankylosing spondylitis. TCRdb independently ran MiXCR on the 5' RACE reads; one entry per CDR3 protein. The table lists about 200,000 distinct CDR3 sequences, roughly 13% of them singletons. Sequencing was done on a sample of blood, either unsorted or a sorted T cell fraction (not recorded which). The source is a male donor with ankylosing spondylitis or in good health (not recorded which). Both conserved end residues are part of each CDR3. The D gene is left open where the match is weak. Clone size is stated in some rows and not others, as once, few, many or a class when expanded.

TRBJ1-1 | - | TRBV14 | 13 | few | CASSQGRSTEAFF | TGTGCCAGCAGCCAGGGACGGTCCACTGAAGCTTTCTTT
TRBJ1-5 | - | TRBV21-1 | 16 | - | CASSKAPSPSNQPQHF | TGTGCCAGCAGCAAAGCGCCAAGCCCTAGCAATCAGCCCCAGCATTTT
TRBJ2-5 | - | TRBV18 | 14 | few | CASSPPHYQETQYF | TGTGCCAGCTCACCACCTCATTACCAAGAGACCCAGTACTTC
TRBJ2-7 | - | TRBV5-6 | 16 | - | CASSSWAGSVSYEQYF | TGTGCCAGCAGCTCCTGGGCGGGTTCAGTCTCCTACGAGCAGTACTTC
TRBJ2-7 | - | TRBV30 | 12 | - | CAWSVSVVEQYF | TGTGCCTGGAGTGTATCCGTCGTCGAGCAGTACTTC
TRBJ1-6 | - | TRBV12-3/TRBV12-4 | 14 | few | CASSLSGDYSPLHF | TGTGCCAGCAGTTTGTCCGGAGATTATTCACCCCTCCACTTT
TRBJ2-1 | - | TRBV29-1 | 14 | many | CSVELALSYSEQFF | TGCAGCGTTGAACTAGCGTTGTCCTACAGTGAGCAGTTCTTC
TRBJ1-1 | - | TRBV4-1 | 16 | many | CASSQEGLPMNTEAFF | TGCGCCAGCAGCCAAGAGGGTCTTCCTATGAACACTGAAGCTTTCTTT
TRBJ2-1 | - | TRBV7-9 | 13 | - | CASSWGHDGEQFF | TGTGCCAGCAGCTGGGGACACGATGGGGAGCAGTTCTTC
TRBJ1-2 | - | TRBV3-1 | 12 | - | CASSHGAPGYTF | TGTGCCAGCAGCCACGGGGCTCCGGGCTACACCTTC
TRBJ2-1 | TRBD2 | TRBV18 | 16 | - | CASRGTSGRAYNEQFF | TGTGCCAGCCGTGGGACTAGCGGGAGGGCGTACAATGAGCAGTTCTTC
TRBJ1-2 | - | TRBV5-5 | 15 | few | CASSFYPGANYGYTF | TGTGCCAGCAGCTTCTATCCGGGAGCAAACTATGGCTACACCTTC
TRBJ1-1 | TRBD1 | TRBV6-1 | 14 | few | CASRWTGGITEAFF | TGTGCCAGCAGATGGACAGGGGGAATCACTGAAGCTTTCTTT
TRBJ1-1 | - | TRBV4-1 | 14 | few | CASSGRDGNTEAFF | TGCGCCAGCAGCGGCCGGGACGGGAACACTGAAGCTTTCTTT
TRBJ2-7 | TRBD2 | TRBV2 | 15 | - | CASSVLAGGTYEQYF | TGTGCCAGCAGCGTACTAGCGGGAGGGACCTACGAGCAGTACTTC